The clone carrying this TCR beta chain has only a few counts. No antigen is known for it. The record originates from a study of T cells after yellow fever vaccination. Study-wide context: Low-cell-number fractions underwent preparation using SMART-Seq v4 Ultra Low Input.

Points from the study as a whole: After the booster, 96% of CD4 and approximately 90% of CD8 primary-response clones were re-detected. Overall, a small share of clonotypes was seen in both CD4 and CD8 compartments.

Universal primer sites and UMIs were introduced during 5'RACE template-switching synthesis of TCR cDNA. MiXCR, run by TCRdb on the 5' RACE reads, gives a single entry per CDR3 protein. The sample has more than 350,000 distinct CDR3 sequences; 11% are singletons. Trimming took off 5 bases at V and 5 bases at J, with 12 bases between the two ends. The CDR3 consists of 12 residues. The germline V gene encodes CDR1 DFQATT and CDR2 SNEGSKA (reference sequence). The chain uses TRBV20-1 and TRBJ2-5; a possible D gene is TRBD1 (6 bases). This sample comprised PBMCs, obtained on the day of the first yellow fever vaccination. This sequence originates from a man younger than 30 who received the YFV17D yellow fever vaccine. CDR3 protein: CSARTERETQYF. DNA for the CDR3: TGCAGTGCTCGGACAGAGCGCGAGACCCAGTACTTC.